This T cell receptor (beta chain) came from a study of blood T cell repertoires in COVID-19. Study overall: Samples came from the United States, Italy and Spain, spanning acute and convalescent COVID-19. T cells, B-cell-depleted T cells, or PBMCs supplied cDNA or gDNA.

Authors' data handling: Amplification with reference gene primers provided the estimates of nucleated cell counts. Clones were sequenced by immunoSEQ multiplex PCR, and TCRdb holds only the in-frame ones, with some missing. The D gene and trimming were derived from the DNA, and the V and J assignments and clone size from that table. The sample lists tens of thousands of clones; about nine tenths were seen once. Germline-derived CDR1 and CDR2 are LNHDA and SQIVND (reference sequence). This CDR3 region has 16 residues. The V and J ends lost 4 bases and 0 bases respectively, with 13 bases between them. The TCR sequence derives from a man between 50 and 59 years old with active or convalescent COVID-19. The chain has TRBV19 and TRBJ2-4, with D possibly TRBD1 on 6 matching bases. The sample consisted of peripheral blood. The CDR3 spells CASSRQDILAKNIQYF. The CDR3 DNA follows: TGTGCCAGTAGTAGACAGGATATACTAGCCAAAAACATTCAGTACTTC.